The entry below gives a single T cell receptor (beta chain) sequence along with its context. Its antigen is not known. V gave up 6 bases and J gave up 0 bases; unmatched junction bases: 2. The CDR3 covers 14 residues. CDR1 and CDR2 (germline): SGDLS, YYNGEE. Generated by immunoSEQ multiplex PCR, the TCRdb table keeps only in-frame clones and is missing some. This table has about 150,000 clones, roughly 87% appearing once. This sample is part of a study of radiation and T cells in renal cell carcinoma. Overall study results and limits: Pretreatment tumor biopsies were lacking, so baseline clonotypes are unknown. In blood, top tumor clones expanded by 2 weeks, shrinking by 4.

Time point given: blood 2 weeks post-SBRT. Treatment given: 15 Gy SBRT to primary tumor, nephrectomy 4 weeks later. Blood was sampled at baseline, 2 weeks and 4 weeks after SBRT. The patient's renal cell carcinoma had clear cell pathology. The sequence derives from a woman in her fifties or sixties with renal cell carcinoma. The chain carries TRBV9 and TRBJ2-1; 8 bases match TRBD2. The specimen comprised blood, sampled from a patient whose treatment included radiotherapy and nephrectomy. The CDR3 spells CASTGTSSYNEQFF. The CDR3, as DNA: TGTGCCAGCACGGGGACTAGCTCCTACAATGAGCAGTTCTTC.